This T cell receptor (beta chain) was found in a study of T cells in Graves' hyperthyroidism and ophthalmopathy. The wider study: Peripheral blood was obtained at initial diagnosis, preceding any treatment. Points from the study as a whole: Median prediction lead before ophthalmopathy onset was about 6.7 months with the model. Most thyroid clonotypes that were expanded above 0.001 also turned up in blood.

Reasons for excluding patients were uncontrolled infection, other autoimmune disease, pregnancy or lactation. It was RNA transcripts that yielded the amplified TCR beta CDR3 regions. The HTBI primer set drove a first-round RT-PCR of the TCR CDR3. Via MiXCR, TCRdb re-called the multiplex PCR reads, giving one row per CDR3 protein. The sample includes about 640,000 distinct CDR3 sequences, around 21% of them seen just once. On this clonotype: The antigen is undetermined.

Germline-derived CDR1 and CDR2 are MDHEN and SYDVKM. This CDR3 is built from 18 residues. J was trimmed by 4 bases and V by 5 bases; bases with no gene match: 12. The receptor comes from a man aged 25 to 45 with Graves' ophthalmopathy. The rearrangement links TRBV28 to TRBJ2-1, with 12 bases identical to TRBD1. The sequencing input was blood. CDR3 bases: TGTGCCAGCAGTACAGCCCGGGACAGGGGGCTAATTTACAATGAGCAGTTCTTC. Translation gives CASSTARDRGLIYNEQFF.